This T cell receptor (beta chain) is drawn from a study of T cell responses to AZD1222 COVID-19 vaccine. Points from the study as a whole: Clonal diversity was possibly underestimated; the donors were predominantly white British and more often female. Repertoire sampling was restricted to post-peak T cell response timepoints. Across the whole spike, CD4 TCRs peaked at regions 160-218 and 743-854. Spike-specific TCR breadth and depth went up after people got two AZD1222 doses.

CDR3 length equals 14 residues. In germline, CDR1 is MNHEY, CDR2 SVGAGI. Trimming took 8 bases from V and 1 from J, leaving 15 bases between them. Clones were sequenced by immunoSEQ multiplex PCR, and TCRdb holds only the in-frame ones, with some missing. The repertoire consists of some 150,000 clones, with more than 85% occurring once and the leading ten covering 2.5% to 3.5%. This clone was counted once. Its antigen is unidentified. The genes are TRBV6-5 and TRBJ2-7, with a weak D call TRBD1 (6 bases). The material sequenced was peripheral blood, taken 28 days after the second AZD1222 dose. The clonotype comes from an adult who received the AZD1222 COVID-19 vaccine. The CDR3 spells CASAYDRSSYEQYF. The CDR3 DNA reads as TGTGCCAGCGCATATGACAGGTCGTCCTACGAGCAGTACTTC.